The rows below give T cell receptor beta chains drawn from one sample of a study of beta chain features in type 1 diabetes. Using immunoSEQ multiplex PCR, the repertoire was profiled, and TCRdb retains in-frame clones only, with some absent. The sample shows more than 350,000 clones, over 9.5% of them seen only once. The material sequenced was naive CD4+ T cells from blood. The receptors derive from a woman between 18 and 29 years old in good health. Both conserved end residues are part of each CDR3. D genes are given only for firm matches. Rows give clone size only sometimes, using once, few, many, or a class for an expanded clone.

J gene,D gene,clone size,V gene,CDR3 protein,CDR3 DNA
TRBJ2-1,.,few,TRBV15,CATSRGSIDGNEQFF,TGTGCCACCAGCAGAGGTTCAATCGATGGGAATGAGCAGTTCTTC
TRBJ2-7,TRBD2,.,TRBV11-1,CASSGSAGARAYEQYF,TGTGCCAGCAGCGGTTCAGCGGGAGCTCGGGCCTACGAGCAGTACTTC
TRBJ1-1,.,few,TRBV2,CASSQQGNTEAFF,TGTGCCAGCAGTCAACAGGGAAACACTGAAGCTTTCTTT
TRBJ1-2,.,.,TRBV15,CATSSQTWGYTF,TGTGCCACCAGCAGCCAGACGTGGGGCTACACCTTC
TRBJ2-5,.,few,TRBV29-1,CSVGRQGETQYF,TGCAGCGTTGGTCGGCAGGGGGAGACCCAGTACTTC
TRBJ2-1,.,few,TRBV28,CASSSPGPPRSPQFF,TGTGCCAGCAGTTCCCCGGGACCTCCTCGTTCCCCGCAGTTCTTC
TRBJ1-1,.,.,TRBV7-2,CASSVMGSLNTEAFF,TGTGCCAGCAGCGTTATGGGGAGCTTGAACACTGAAGCTTTCTTT
TRBJ2-3,TRBD2,.,TRBV5-1,CASSFLAGSTDTQYF,TGCGCCAGCAGCTTTCTAGCGGGTTCCACAGATACGCAGTATTTT
TRBJ1-6,.,.,TRBV7-9,CASTLVPGVGQPLHF,TGTGCCAGCACCCTGGTACCCGGAGTCGGGCAACCCCTCCACTTT
TRBJ2-1,.,.,TRBV20-1,CSARARTEQFF,TGCAGTGCTAGAGCTAGGACTGAGCAGTTCTTC
TRBJ1-6,TRBD1,few,TRBV9,CASSVATGGGSPLHF,TGTGCCAGCAGCGTAGCTACAGGGGGCGGCTCACCCCTCCACTTT
TRBJ1-2,TRBD1,.,TRBV4-3,CASSQVSGQGPYGYTF,TGCGCCAGCAGCCAAGTATCAGGACAGGGCCCCTATGGCTACACCTTC
TRBJ1-1,.,.,TRBV9,CASSGTVNTEAFF,TGTGCCAGCAGCGGAACAGTGAACACTGAAGCTTTCTTT
TRBJ1-2,TRBD1,few,TRBV15,CATSLRTGDGYTF,TGTGCCACCAGCCTTCGGACAGGGGATGGCTACACCTTC
TRBJ1-1,.,.,TRBV29-1,CSVGTQGTEAFF,TGCAGCGTTGGGACCCAGGGCACTGAAGCTTTCTTT
TRBJ2-1,.,.,TRBV5-1,CASSLGGQTPQGEFF,TGCGCCAGCAGCTTAGGGGGACAAACTCCTCAAGGGGAGTTCTTC
TRBJ2-3,.,few,TRBV10-2,CASGYTQYF,TGCGCCAGCGGGTATACGCAGTATTTT
TRBJ1-1,TRBD1,few,TRBV30,CAWSKWDRGLRNTEAFF,TGTGCCTGGAGTAAGTGGGACAGGGGGCTTCGGAACACTGAAGCTTTCTTT
TRBJ2-4,TRBD1,.,TRBV23-1,CASSQSYRGLAKNIQYF,TGCGCCAGCAGTCAATCGTACAGGGGGCTAGCCAAAAACATTCAGTACTTC
TRBJ2-1,.,few,TRBV10-3,CAISSGANEQFF,TGTGCCATCTCAAGTGGGGCCAATGAGCAGTTCTTC
TRBJ1-5,TRBD1,.,TRBV7-2,CASGGGQPQHF,TGTGCCAGCGGAGGGGGCCAGCCCCAGCATTTT
TRBJ2-3,TRBD1,few,TRBV29-1,CSVQGVSGTDTQYF,TGCAGCGTTCAGGGGGTATCGGGCACAGATACGCAGTATTTT
TRBJ2-5,TRBD2,few,TRBV5-1,CASSNGAVAGQETQYF,TGCGCCAGCAGTAATGGAGCGGTAGCGGGCCAAGAGACCCAGTACTTC
TRBJ2-1,.,.,TRBV7-7,CASSSANYNEQFF,TGTGCTAGCAGCTCAGCAAACTACAATGAGCAGTTCTTC
TRBJ2-6,.,few,TRBV6-6,CASSYSRSGANVLTF,TGTGCCAGCAGTTACTCTCGATCTGGGGCCAACGTCCTGACTTTC
TRBJ1-6,.,many,TRBV2,CASSSTGPSPLHF,TGTGCCAGCAGTAGTACAGGGCCATCACCCCTCCACTTT
TRBJ2-5,TRBD2,many,TRBV29-1,CSVETSGRRDQYF,TGCAGCGTTGAAACTAGCGGGAGGCGGGACCAGTACTTC
TRBJ2-7,.,few,TRBV5-1,CASSLATDYEQYF,TGCGCCAGCAGCTTGGCAACGGACTACGAGCAGTACTTC
TRBJ1-1,.,.,TRBV9,CASSPRGGFGEAFF,TGTGCCAGCAGCCCGAGGGGAGGGTTCGGTGAAGCTTTCTTT
TRBJ2-3,.,.,TRBV11-3,CASSLVRRESTDTQYF,TGTGCCAGCAGCTTAGTCCGGCGGGAAAGCACAGATACGCAGTATTTT
TRBJ2-7,.,.,TRBV30,CAWETDGTYEQYF,TGTGCCTGGGAGACTGACGGAACCTACGAGCAGTACTTC
TRBJ1-2,.,.,TRBV7-9,CAGRDWGTRPYGYTF,TGTGCCGGGAGGGATTGGGGGACGAGGCCCTATGGCTACACCTTC
TRBJ2-7,.,.,TRBV29-1,CSVSDGVNYEQYF,TGCAGCGTTTCCGACGGAGTAAACTACGAGCAGTACTTC
TRBJ2-7,.,.,TRBV5-4,CASSPTAGRGYEQYF,TGTGCCAGCAGCCCGACCGCGGGCAGGGGCTACGAGCAGTACTTC
TRBJ1-6,.,once,TRBV7-9,CASSERGDVNSPLHF,TGTGCCAGCAGCGAAAGAGGGGATGTGAATTCACCCCTCCACTTT
TRBJ2-5,.,few,TRBV19,CASSIQTGQETQYF,TGTGCCAGTAGTATACAGACAGGCCAAGAGACCCAGTACTTC
TRBJ1-5,.,.,TRBV4-1,CASSQGWGGQPQHF,TGCGCCAGCAGCCAAGGGTGGGGGGGGCAGCCCCAGCATTTT
TRBJ2-2,.,.,TRBV5-1,CASSAYAGFTGELFF,TGCGCCAGCAGCGCATATGCAGGGTTCACCGGGGAGCTGTTTTTT
TRBJ1-1,.,.,TRBV4-3,CASRVAVIGGKAFF,TGCGCCAGCAGGGTCGCGGTCATCGGGGGGAAAGCTTTCTTT
TRBJ2-7,.,few,TRBV7-3,CASSLTGGYEQYF,TGTGCCAGCAGCTTAACAGGGGGCTACGAGCAGTACTTC
TRBJ2-7,.,.,TRBV19,CASSQQGYEQYF,TGTGCCAGTAGTCAACAGGGCTACGAGCAGTACTTC
TRBJ2-5,.,few,TRBV19,CASSIWARSSEETQYF,TGTGCCAGTAGTATATGGGCTAGATCGTCCGAAGAGACCCAGTACTTC